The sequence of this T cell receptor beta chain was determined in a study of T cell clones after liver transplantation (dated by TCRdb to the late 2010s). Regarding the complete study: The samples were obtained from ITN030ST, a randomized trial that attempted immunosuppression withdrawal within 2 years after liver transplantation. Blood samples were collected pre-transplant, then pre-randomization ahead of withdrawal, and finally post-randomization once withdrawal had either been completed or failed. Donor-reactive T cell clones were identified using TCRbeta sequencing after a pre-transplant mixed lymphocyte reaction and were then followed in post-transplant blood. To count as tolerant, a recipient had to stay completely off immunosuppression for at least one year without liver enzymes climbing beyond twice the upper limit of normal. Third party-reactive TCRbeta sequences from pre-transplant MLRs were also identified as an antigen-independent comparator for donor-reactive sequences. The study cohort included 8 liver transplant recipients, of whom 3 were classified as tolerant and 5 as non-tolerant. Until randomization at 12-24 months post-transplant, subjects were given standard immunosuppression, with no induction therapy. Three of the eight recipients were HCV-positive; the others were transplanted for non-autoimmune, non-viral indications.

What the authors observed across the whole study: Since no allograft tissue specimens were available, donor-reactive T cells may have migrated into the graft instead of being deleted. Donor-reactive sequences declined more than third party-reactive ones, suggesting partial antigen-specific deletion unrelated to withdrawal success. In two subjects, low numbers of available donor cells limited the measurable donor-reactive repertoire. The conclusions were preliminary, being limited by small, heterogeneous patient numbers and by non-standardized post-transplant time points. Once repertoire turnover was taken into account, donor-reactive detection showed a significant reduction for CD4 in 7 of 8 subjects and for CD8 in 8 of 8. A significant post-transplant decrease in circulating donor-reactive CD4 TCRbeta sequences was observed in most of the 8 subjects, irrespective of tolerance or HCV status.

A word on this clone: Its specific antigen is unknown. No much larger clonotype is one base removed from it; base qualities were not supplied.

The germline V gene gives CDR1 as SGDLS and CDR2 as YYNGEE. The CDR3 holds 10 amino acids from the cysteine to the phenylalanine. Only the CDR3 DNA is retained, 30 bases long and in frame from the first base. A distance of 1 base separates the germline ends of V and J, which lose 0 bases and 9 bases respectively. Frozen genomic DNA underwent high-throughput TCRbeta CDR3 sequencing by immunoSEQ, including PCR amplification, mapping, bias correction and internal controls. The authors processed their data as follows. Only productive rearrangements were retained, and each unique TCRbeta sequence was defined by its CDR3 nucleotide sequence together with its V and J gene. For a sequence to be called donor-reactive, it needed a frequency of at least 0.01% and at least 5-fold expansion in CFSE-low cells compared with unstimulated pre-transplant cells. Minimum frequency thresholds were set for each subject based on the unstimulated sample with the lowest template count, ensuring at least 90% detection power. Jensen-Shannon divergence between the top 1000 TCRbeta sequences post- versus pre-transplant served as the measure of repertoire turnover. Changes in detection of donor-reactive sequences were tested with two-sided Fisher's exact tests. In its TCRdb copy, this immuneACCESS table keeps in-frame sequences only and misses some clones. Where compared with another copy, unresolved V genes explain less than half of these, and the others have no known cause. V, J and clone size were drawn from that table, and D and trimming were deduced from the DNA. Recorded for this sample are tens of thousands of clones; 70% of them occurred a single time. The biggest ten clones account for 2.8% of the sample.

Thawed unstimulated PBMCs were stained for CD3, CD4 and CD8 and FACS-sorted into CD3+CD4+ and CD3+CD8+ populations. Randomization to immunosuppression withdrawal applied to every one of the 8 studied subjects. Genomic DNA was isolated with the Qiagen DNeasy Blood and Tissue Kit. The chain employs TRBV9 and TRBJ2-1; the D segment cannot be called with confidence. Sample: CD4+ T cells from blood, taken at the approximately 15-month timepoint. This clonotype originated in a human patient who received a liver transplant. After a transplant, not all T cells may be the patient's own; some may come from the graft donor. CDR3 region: CASSVGEQFF. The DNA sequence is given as TGTGCCAGCAGCGTAGGTGAGCAGTTCTTC.